This T cell receptor (beta chain) stems from a study of T cells expressing NK-cell markers. Libraries used 5'RACE template switching adding universal primer site and UMIs. Following a re-call of the 5' RACE reads, TCRdb has one entry per CDR3 protein and lacks DNA. The table lists 500,000 to 600,000 distinct CDR3 sequences, with around 4% in the top ten. Per germline, CDR1 SGHTA and CDR2 FQGTGA. CDR3 length equals 15 residues. V is TRBV7-3 and J is TRBJ2-7; TCRdb returns TRBD1, unconfirmable since there is no DNA. Sequences were obtained from blood T cells: a sorted CD56 or NKG2C T cell subset, CD4+ or CD8+ T cells, or bulk PBMC T cells (not recorded which). This clonotype originated in a man between 18 and 35 years old in good health. The CDR3 region is CASSLTRGGPYEQYF.